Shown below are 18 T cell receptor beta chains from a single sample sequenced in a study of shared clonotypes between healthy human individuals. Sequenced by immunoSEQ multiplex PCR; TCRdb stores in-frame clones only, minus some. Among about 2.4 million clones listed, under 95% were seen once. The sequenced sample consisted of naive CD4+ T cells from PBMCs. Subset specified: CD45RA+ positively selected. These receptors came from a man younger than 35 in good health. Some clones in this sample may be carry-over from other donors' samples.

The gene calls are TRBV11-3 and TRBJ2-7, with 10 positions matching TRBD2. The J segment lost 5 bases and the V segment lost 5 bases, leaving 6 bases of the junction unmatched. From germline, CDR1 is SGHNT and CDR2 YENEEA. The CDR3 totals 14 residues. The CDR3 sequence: CASSASGRDNEQYF. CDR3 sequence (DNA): TGTGCCAGCAGCGCCAGCGGGAGGGATAACGAGCAGTACTTC.

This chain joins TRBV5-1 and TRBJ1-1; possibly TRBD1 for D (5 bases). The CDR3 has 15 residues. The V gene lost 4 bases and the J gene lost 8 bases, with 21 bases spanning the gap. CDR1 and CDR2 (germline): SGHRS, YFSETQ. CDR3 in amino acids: CASSPRGGAWEEAFF. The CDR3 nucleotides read TGCGCCAGCAGCCCCCGGGGGGGTGCATGGGAGGAAGCTTTCTTT.

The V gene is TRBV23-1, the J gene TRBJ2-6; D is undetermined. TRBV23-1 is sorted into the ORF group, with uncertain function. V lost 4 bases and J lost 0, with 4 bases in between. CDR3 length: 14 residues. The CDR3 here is CASSLLSGANVLTF. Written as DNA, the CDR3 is TGCGCCAGCAGTCTGCTCTCTGGGGCCAACGTCCTGACTTTC.

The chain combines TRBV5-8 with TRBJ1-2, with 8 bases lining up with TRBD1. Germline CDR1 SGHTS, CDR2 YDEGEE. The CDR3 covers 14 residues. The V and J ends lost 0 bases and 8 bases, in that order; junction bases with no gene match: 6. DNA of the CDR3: TGTGCCAGCAGCTTGGTCAGGGGGCAAGGAGGCTACACCTTC. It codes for CASSLVRGQGGYTF.

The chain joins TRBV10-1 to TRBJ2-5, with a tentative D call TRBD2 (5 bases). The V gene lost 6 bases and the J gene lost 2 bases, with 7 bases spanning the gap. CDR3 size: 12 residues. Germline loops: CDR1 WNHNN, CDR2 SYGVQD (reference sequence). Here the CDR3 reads CASSPGQETQYF. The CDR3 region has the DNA TGCGCCAGCAGCCCGGGACAAGAGACCCAGTACTTC.

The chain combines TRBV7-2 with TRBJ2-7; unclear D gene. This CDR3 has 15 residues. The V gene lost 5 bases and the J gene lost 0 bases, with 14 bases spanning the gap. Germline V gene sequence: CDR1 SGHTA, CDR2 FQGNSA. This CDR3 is CASSQMTRSSYEQYF. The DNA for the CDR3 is TGTGCCAGCAGCCAGATGACTCGGAGCTCCTACGAGCAGTACTTC.

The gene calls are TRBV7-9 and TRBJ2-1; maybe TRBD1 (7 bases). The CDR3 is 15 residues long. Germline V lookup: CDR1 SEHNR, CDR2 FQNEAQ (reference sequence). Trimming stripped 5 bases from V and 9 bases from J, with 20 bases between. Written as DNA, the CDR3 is TGTGCCAGCAGCCCAGGGGGGACAATACACAGTGAGCAGTTCTTC. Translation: CASSPGGTIHSEQFF. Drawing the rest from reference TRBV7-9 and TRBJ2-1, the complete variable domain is DTGVSQNPRHKITKRGQNVTFRCDPISEHNRLYWYRQTLGQGPEFLTYFQNEAQLEKSRLLSDRFSAERPKGSFSTLEIQRTEQGDSAMYLCASSPGGTIHSEQFFGPGTRLTVL.

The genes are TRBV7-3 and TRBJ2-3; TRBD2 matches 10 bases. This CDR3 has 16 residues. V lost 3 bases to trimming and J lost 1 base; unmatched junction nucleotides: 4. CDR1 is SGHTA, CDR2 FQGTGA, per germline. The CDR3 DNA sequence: TGTGCCAGCAGCTTTTCTGGACTAGCGGGCACAGATACGCAGTATTTT. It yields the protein CASSFSGLAGTDTQYF.

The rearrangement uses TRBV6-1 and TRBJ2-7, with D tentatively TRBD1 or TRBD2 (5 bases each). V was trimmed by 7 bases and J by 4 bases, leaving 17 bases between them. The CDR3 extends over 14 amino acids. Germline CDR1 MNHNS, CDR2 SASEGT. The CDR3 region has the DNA TGTGCCAGCACGGCGGGCAGGGACCTTTACGAGCAGTACTTC. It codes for CASTAGRDLYEQYF.

CDR3 region: CASAGLAKNIQYF. CDR3 sequence (DNA): TGTGCGTCAGCGGGACTAGCCAAAAACATTCAGTACTTC. The chain combines TRBV28 with TRBJ2-4; 7 bases are shared with TRBD2. CDR3 length: 13 residues. Germline V CDR1 and CDR2: MDHEN, SYDVKM.

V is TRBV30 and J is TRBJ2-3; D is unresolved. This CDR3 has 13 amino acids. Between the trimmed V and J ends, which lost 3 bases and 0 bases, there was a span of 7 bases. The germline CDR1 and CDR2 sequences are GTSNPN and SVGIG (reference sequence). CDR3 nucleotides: TGTGCCTGGAGAACGGATAGCACAGATACGCAGTATTTT. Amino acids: CAWRTDSTDTQYF.

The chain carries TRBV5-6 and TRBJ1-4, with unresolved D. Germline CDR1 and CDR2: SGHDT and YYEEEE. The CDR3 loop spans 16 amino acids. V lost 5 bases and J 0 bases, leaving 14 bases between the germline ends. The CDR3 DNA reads TGTGCCAGCAGTCTGAAGGAGGTGGCAACTAATGAAAAACTGTTTTTT. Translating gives CASSLKEVATNEKLFF.

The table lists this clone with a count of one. The CDR3 coding sequence is TGTGCCAGCAGCCCTGGACTAACCTACAATGAGCAGTTCTTC. It specifies CASSPGLTYNEQFF. The rearrangement uses TRBV4-2 and TRBJ2-1; weak D call: TRBD2 (6 bases). Germline lookup yields CDR1 LGHNA and CDR2 YNFKEQ. V was shortened by 4 bases and J by 2 bases, with 9 bases between the two germline ends. This CDR3 contains 14 residues.

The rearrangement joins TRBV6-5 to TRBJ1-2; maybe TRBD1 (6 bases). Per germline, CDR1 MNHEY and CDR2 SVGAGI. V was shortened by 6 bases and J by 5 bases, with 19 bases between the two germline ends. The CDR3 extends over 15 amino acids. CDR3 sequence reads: CASSAHRVSSYGYTF. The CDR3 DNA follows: TGTGCCAGCAGCGCCCACAGGGTTTCGAGTTATGGCTACACCTTC.

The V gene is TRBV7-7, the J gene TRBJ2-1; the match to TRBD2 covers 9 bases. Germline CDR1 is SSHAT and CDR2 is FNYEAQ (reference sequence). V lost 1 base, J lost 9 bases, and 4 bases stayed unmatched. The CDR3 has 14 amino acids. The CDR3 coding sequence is TGTGCCAGCAGCTTAGGGCTTAGCGGGGGTGAGCAGTTCTTC. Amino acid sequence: CASSLGLSGGEQFF.

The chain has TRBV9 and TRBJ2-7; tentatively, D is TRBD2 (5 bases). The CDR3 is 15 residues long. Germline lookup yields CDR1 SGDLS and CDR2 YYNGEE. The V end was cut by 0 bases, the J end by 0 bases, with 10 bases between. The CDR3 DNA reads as TGTGCCAGCAGCGTAGCAGCGACTACCTCCTACGAGCAGTACTTC. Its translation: CASSVAATTSYEQYF.

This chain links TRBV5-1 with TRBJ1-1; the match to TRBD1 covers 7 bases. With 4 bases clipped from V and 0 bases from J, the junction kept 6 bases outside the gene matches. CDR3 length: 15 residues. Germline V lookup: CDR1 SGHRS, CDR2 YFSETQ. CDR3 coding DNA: TGCGCCAGCAGCCCAGGGACAGCCATGAACACTGAAGCTTTCTTT. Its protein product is CASSPGTAMNTEAFF.

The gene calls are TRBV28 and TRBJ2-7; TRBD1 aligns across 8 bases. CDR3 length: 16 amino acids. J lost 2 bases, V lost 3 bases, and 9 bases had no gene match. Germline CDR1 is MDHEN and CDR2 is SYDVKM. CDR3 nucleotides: TGTGCCAGCAGTTTGGAATCAGGGGGCTCCCCCTACGAGCAGTACTTC. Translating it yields CASSLESGGSPYEQYF.